This TCR beta chain was identified during a study of tumor and adjacent non-tumor tissue in lung cancer. A modified ARM-PCR protocol with three rounds of nested PCR amplified TCRbeta. TCRdb called the multiplex PCR reads again in MiXCR, with one record for every CDR3 protein. Of about 110,000 distinct CDR3 sequences listed, over 75% were seen once; the top ten hold approximately 24%. Trimming pared 1 base from V and 6 bases from J, leaving 2 bases between. Germline lookup yields CDR1 MNHEY and CDR2 SVGEGT. This CDR3 region has 11 residues. This sample's RNA came from whole unsorted tissue. Ten or more counts support this clonotype.

The origin of this receptor is a man between 70 and 80 years old with non-small cell lung cancer. The chain recombines TRBV6-2 or TRBV6-3 with TRBJ2-3, with D unresolved. What was sequenced was lung tumor tissue. DNA for the CDR3: TGTGCCAGCAGTTACTTGGATACGCAGTATTTT. It is translated as CASSYLDTQYF.